Each of the 8 T cell receptor beta chains below was sequenced from the same sample in a study of cytomegalovirus exposure and HLA in healthy donors. PCR used 60 Vbeta primers and 13 Jbeta primers. Sequencing used immunoSEQ multiplex PCR; TCRdb keeps in-frame clones, though not all of them. The repertoire has around 90,000 clones, about 66% of them found once; the top ten carry 5.5% to 6.5%. Input material: PBMCs. These TCRs come from a boy aged 5-17 years in good health and CMV-seropositive.

The CDR3 DNA is TGTGCCAGCAGCGTCGACAGGGGCTCCTACAATGAGCAGTTCTTC. This translates into CASSVDRGSYNEQFF. The rearrangement links TRBV9 to TRBJ2-1, with TRBD1 identical over 8 bases. This CDR3 spans 15 amino acids. The germline gives CDR1 SGDLS, CDR2 YYNGEE. V shed 2 bases, J shed 0 bases, and the junction held 1 base outside the gene matches.

The chain carries TRBV5-6 and TRBJ2-6; weak D call: TRBD1 (6 bases). CDR1 SGHDT and CDR2 YYEEEE come from the germline V gene. The V end lost 3 bases, the J end lost 2 bases, and 15 bases lay between the germline ends. The CDR3 loop spans 17 amino acids. CDR3 sequence reads: CASSYEQGVAGANVLTF. The CDR3 region has the DNA TGTGCCAGCAGCTACGAACAGGGTGTGGCTGGGGCCAACGTCCTGACTTTC.

This clone was seen a few times. The V call is TRBV7-8, the J call TRBJ2-5, with D perhaps matching TRBD2 (6 bases). Germline V gene lookup returns CDR1 SGHVS and CDR2 FQNEAQ. The CDR3 is 15 amino acids. Trimming stripped 2 bases from V and 5 bases from J, with 15 bases between. The CDR3 protein is CASSLTQGGRETQYF. The DNA of the CDR3 is TGTGCCAGCAGCTTAACCCAGGGAGGAAGGGAGACCCAGTACTTC.

With regard to this clone: One end of the junction does not line up with germline, which may come from a read error. This chain uses TRBV30 with TRBJ1-3; D gene ambiguous. The CDR3 contains 13 residues. Germline CDR1 is GTSNPN and CDR2 is SVGIG (reference sequence). The CDR3 bases are TGTGCCTGGAGTCATGGTAGCCGGCCGAGCTTGGATTTT. This encodes CAWSHGSRPSLDF.

This chain links TRBV27 with TRBJ1-1, with D perhaps matching TRBD1 (5 bases). This CDR3 contains 17 residues. Germline V gene lookup returns CDR1 MNHEY and CDR2 SMNVEV (reference sequence). Trimming shortened V by 7 bases and J by 0 bases, and 21 bases separated the two germline ends. The CDR3 spells CASTRFGTRTMNTEAFF. For the CDR3, the DNA is TGTGCCAGCACCCGCTTCGGGACTCGGACTATGAACACTGAAGCTTTCTTT.

This clone was counted a few times. The chain is built from TRBV15 and TRBJ1-6; D not certain. The CDR3 sequence is 14 residues long. Trimming took off 3 bases at V and 3 bases at J, with 6 bases between the two ends. The germline V gene has CDR1 LNHNV and CDR2 YYDKDF (reference sequence). The CDR3 spells CATSSLGYNSPLHF. CDR3 nucleotides: TGTGCCACCAGCAGCCTAGGCTATAATTCACCCCTCCACTTT. The variable domain in full, with the rest retrieved from reference TRBV15 and TRBJ1-6, is DAMVIQNPRYQVTQFGKPVTLSCSQTLNHNVMYWYQQKSSQAPKLLFHYYDKDFNNEADTPDNFQSRRPNTSFCFLDIRSPGLGDTAMYLCATSSLGYNSPLHFGNGTRLTVT.

The chain joins TRBV6-6 to TRBJ1-1; TRBD1 agrees at 7 bases. J lost 8 bases, V lost 6 bases, and 6 bases had no gene match. CDR3 length equals 12 residues. Germline loops: CDR1 MNHNY, CDR2 SVGAGI (reference sequence). CDR3 sequence: CASSHGQEEAFF. The CDR3 nucleotides read TGTGCCAGCAGCCACGGACAGGAGGAAGCTTTCTTT.

V and J are TRBV5-6 and TRBJ2-5; 8 bases line up with TRBD1. Germline V CDR1 and CDR2: SGHDT, YYEEEE. The CDR3 is 15 residues long. After removal of 4 bases from V and 4 bases from J, the junction contained 9 bases not matched to a gene. The CDR3 spells CASSPGWTGIETQYF. The CDR3 coding sequence is TGTGCCAGCAGCCCGGGGTGGACAGGGATAGAGACCCAGTACTTC.